This T cell receptor (beta chain) was recovered during a study of T cell repertoires in cytomegalovirus infection (dated by TCRdb to between 2019 and 2020). With regard to the full study: Alongside well-studied HLA-B-restricted epitopes, the peptide stimulations were aimed at recently identified HLA-C-restricted CMV epitopes, whose presentation resists viral immunomodulation. Donor HLA type was relevant to the analysis, because carriage of CMV infection together with the matching HLA type was indicated by public TCR beta signatures. What the research found in general, with its limitations: In both this cohort and an independent roughly 350-donor cohort, the cumulative frequency of public TCR beta family members distinguished carriers of CMV infection plus the relevant HLA type. The ex vivo response was dominated by HLA-C-restricted CMV-specific TCR beta clonotypes, and the single most frequent clonotype in two of eight donors was supplied by these HLA-C-restricted clonotypes.

The V and J ends are trimmed by 6 bases and 6 bases, leaving 17 bases between them. From the cysteine up to the phenylalanine, the CDR3 has a length of 14 residues. The kept DNA is CDR3 alone, 42 bases in frame from the first base. CDR1 and CDR2, per the germline V gene, are MGHRA and YSYEKL. This clonotype has a handful of counts. Which antigen it targets is not known. No per-base quality is available; no much larger clone lies one base away. The treatment or condition label here, explained by the study, means: in vitro stimulation with specific CMV peptide epitopes to enrich CMV-specific T cells. The data were produced on an Illumina HiSeq 1500. The public reads were quality trimmed at Q25 with fastp and then assembled into clones with MiXCR by TCRdb, keeping productive beta chains. Identical CDR3 proteins give one entry, which carries the most common genes and DNA. The sample contains about 740,000 distinct CDR3 sequences, approximately 33% of them found a single time. Of the sample, roughly 18% is held by the ten largest clones.

The TCR originated in a human donor in good health (CMV status not recorded). Some clones in this sample may be carry-over from other donors' samples. This material consisted of cultured PBMCs, taken from culture after CMV antigen stimulation. Rearrangement joined TRBV4-1 to TRBJ1-2; the D gene is possibly TRBD1, with 6 bases matching. The CDR3 protein sequence reads: CASSAGRGFDGYTF. The DNA is TGCGCCAGCAGTGCGGGCAGGGGCTTCGATGGCTACACCTTC.